This T cell receptor beta chain was sequenced in a study of multiple sclerosis patients with progressive multifocal leukoencephalopathy. Notes on the study in general: Expanded clones at PML onset predated and persisted through natalizumab therapy. No common TRBV or TRBJ usage or pairing appeared at PML.

This clone was seen a few times. Its antigen is as yet unknown. The repertoire was sequenced with immunoSEQ multiplex PCR; TCRdb's copy has only in-frame clones and lacks some. This table holds 24,000 or so clones, more than 85% found once. Regarding time point: approximately 11 months of natalizumab therapy. The germline CDR1 and CDR2 sequences are SEHNR and FQNEAQ (reference sequence). Trimming shortened V by 3 bases and J by 4 bases, and 12 bases separated the two germline ends. This CDR3 has 14 amino acids. The sequencing here drew on PBMCs, taken from a patient treated with natalizumab. The TCR sequence derives from a man aged 25-45 years with multiple sclerosis. The chain joins TRBV7-9 to TRBJ1-1; weak D call: TRBD1 (6 bases). CDR3 in amino acids: CASSFTGGPTEAFF. The CDR3 bases are TGTGCCAGCAGCTTCACCGGGGGCCCCACTGAAGCTTTCTTT. The variable domain in full, completed from reference TRBV7-9 and TRBJ1-1, reads DTGVSQNPRHKITKRGQNVTFRCDPISEHNRLYWYRQTLGQGPEFLTYFQNEAQLEKSRLLSDRFSAERPKGSFSTLEIQRTEQGDSAMYLCASSFTGGPTEAFFGQGTRLTVV.